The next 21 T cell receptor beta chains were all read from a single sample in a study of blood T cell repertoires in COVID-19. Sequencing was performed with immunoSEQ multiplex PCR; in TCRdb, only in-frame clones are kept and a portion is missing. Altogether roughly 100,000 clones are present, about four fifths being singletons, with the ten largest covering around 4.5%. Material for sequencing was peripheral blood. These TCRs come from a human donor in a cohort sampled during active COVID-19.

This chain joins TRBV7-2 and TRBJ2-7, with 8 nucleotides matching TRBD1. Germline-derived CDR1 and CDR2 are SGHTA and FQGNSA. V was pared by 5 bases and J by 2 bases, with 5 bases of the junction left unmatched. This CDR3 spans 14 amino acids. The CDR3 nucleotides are TGTGCCAGCAGCCCACGGACAGGGACCTACGAGCAGTACTTC. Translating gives CASSPRTGTYEQYF.

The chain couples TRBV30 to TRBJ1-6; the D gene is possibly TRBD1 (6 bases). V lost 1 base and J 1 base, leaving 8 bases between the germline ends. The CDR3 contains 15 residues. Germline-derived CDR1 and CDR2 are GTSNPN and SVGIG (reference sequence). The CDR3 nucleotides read TGTGCCTGGAGTGATGGACAGTCCTATAATTCACCCCTCCACTTT. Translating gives CAWSDGQSYNSPLHF.

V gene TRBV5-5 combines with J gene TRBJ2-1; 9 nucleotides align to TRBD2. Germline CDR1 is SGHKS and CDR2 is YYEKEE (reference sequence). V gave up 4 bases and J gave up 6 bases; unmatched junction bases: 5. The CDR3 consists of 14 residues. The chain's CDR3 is CASSMGLAGNEQFF. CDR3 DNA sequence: TGTGCCAGCAGCATGGGACTAGCTGGCAATGAGCAGTTCTTC.

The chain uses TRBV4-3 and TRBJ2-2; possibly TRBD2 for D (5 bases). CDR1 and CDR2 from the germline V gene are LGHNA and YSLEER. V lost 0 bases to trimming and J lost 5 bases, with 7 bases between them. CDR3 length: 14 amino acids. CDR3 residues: CASSQERVTGELFF. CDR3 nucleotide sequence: TGCGCCAGCAGCCAAGAGAGGGTTACCGGGGAGCTGTTTTTT.

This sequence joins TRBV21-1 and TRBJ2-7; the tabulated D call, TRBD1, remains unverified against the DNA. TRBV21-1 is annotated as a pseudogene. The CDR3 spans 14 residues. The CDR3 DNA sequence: TGTGCCAGCAGCAACGGGACAGGAGTCTACGAGCAGTACTTC. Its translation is CASSNGTGVYEQYF.

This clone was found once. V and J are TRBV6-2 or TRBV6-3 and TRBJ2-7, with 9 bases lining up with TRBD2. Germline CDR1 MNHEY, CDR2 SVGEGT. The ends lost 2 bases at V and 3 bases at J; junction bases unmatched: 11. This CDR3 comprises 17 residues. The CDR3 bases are TGTGCCAGCAGTTACAGGTCGCTGCGGGGGGGGATCTACGAGCAGTACTTC. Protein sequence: CASSYRSLRGGIYEQYF.

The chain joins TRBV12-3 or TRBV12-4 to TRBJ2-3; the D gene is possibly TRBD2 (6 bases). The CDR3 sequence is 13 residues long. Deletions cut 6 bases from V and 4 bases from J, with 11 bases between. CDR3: CASREGISDTQYF. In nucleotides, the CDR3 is TGTGCCAGCAGGGAGGGCATTTCAGATACGCAGTATTTT.

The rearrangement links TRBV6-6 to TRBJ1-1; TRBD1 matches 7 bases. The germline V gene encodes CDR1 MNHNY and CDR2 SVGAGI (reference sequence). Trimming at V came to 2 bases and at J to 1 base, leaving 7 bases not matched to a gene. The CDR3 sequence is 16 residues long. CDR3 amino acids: CASSYRVRGPNTEAFF. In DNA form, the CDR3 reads TGTGCCAGCAGTTACCGGGTGAGGGGGCCGAACACTGAAGCTTTCTTT.

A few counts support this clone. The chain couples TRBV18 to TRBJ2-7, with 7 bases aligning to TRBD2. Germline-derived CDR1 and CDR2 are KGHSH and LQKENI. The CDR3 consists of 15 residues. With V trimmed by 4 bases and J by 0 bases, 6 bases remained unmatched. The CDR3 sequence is CASSRTGGPSYEQYF. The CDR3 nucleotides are TGTGCCAGCTCACGCACGGGGGGACCCTCCTACGAGCAGTACTTC.

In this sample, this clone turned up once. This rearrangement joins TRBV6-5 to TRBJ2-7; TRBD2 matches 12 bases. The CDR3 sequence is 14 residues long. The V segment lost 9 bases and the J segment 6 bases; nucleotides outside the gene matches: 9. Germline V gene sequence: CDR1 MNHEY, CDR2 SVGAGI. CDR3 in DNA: TGTGCCAGTCGACCGGGACTAGCGGGCCGCGAGCAGTACTTC. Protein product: CASRPGLAGREQYF.

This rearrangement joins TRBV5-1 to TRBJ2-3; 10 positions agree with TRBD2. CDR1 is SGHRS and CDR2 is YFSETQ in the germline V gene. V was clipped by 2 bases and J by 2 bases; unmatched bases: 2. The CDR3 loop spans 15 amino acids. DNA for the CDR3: TGCGCCAGCAGCTTTCTAGCGGGGGCCACAGATACGCAGTATTTT. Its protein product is CASSFLAGATDTQYF. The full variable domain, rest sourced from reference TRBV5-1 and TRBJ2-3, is KAGVTQTPRYLIKTRGQQVTLSCSPISGHRSVSWYQQTPGQGLQFLFEYFSETQRNKGNFPGRFSGRQFSNSRSEMNVSTLELGDSALYLCASSFLAGATDTQYFGPGTRLTVL.

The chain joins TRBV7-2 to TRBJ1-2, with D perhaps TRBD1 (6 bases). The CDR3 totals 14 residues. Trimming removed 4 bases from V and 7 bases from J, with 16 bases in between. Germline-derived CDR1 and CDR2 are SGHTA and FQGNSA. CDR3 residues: CASSSRDTGRGYTF. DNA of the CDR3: TGTGCCAGCAGCTCCAGGGACACCGGGCGTGGCTACACCTTC.

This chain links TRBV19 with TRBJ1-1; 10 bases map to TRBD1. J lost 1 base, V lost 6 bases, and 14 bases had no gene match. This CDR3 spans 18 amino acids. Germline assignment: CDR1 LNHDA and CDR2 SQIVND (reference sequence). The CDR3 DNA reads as TGTGCCAGTAGCCCGATTGGGGGACAGGGGCGACGGAACACTGAAGCTTTCTTT. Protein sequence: CASSPIGGQGRRNTEAFF.

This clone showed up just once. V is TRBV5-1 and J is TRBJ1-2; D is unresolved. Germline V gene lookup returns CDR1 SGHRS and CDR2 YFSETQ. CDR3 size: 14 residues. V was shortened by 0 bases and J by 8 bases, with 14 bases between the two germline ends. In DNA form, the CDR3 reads TGCGCCAGCAGCTTGGTCCCACGGGGTGAAGGCTACACCTTC. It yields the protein CASSLVPRGEGYTF.

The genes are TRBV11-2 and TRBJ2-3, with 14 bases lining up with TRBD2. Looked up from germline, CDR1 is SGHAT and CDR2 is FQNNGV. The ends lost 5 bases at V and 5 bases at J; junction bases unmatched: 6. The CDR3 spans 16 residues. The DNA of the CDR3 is TGTGCCAGCAGCCGCCGGACTAGCGGGGGGAGAGATACGCAGTATTTT. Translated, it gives CASSRRTSGGRDTQYF.

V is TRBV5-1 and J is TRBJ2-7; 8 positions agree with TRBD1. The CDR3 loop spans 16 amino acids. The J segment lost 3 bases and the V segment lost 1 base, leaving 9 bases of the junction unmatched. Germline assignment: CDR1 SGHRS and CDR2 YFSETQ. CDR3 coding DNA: TGCGCCAGCAGCTTGCACAGGGGGTCTACTTTCTACGAGCAGTACTTC. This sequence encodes CASSLHRGSTFYEQYF.

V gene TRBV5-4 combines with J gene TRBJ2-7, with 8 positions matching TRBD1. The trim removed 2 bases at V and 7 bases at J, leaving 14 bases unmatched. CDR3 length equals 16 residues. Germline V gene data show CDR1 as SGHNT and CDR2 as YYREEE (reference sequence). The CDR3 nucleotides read TGTGCCAGCAGCTTCGGCCCCGGGACAGGAGTACGTGAGCAGTACTTC. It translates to CASSFGPGTGVREQYF.

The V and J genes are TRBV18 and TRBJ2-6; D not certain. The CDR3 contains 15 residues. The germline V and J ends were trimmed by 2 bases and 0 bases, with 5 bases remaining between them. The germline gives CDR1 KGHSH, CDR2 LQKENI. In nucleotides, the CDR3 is TGTGCCAGCTCACCAGGCAGCTCTGGGGCCAACGTCCTGACTTTC. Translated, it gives CASSPGSSGANVLTF.

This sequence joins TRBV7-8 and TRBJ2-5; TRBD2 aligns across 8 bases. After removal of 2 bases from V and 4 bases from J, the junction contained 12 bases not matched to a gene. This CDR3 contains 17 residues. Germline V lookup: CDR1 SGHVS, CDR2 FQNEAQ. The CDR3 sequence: CASSLYSGGPARETQYF. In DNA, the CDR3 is TGTGCCAGCAGCTTATATTCGGGGGGGCCGGCACGAGAGACCCAGTACTTC.

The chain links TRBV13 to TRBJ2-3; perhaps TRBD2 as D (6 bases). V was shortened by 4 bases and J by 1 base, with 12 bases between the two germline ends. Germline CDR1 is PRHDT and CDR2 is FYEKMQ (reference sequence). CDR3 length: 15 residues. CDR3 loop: CASSSLGGGTDTQYF. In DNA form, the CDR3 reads TGTGCCAGCAGCTCCCTGGGGGGTGGCACAGATACGCAGTATTTT.

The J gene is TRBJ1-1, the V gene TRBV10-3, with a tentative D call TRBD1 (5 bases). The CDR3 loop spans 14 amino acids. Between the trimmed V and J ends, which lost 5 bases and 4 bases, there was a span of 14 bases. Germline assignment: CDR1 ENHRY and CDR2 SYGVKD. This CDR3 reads CAISPTVLVTEAFF. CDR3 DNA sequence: TGTGCCATCAGTCCGACAGTTCTTGTCACTGAAGCTTTCTTT.